One sample yielded the 6 T cell receptor beta chains listed below, sequenced in a study of shared clonotypes between healthy human individuals. TCRdb's copy holds only in-frame clones and misses some; the assay was immunoSEQ multiplex PCR. The data hold some 2.1 million clones, with 85% to 95% observed a single time. Cells designated naive CD8 were CD45RO-negative and were positively selected for CCR7, with terminally differentiated effector memory CD45RA+ cells excluded. The source material was naive CD8+ T cells sorted from blood. The source of these receptors is a man younger than 35 in good health.

This clone appeared a single time. V and J are TRBV9 and TRBJ1-5, with D unclear. The CDR3 runs 14 residues. Trimming pared 0 bases from V and 5 bases from J, leaving 9 bases between. CDR1 and CDR2 from the germline V gene are SGDLS and YYNGEE. The CDR3 protein is CASSVDEAHQPQHF. CDR3 DNA: TGTGCCAGCAGCGTAGACGAAGCCCATCAGCCCCAGCATTTT.

Here the CDR3 DNA reads TGTGCCAGTAGCGGGGCCTTCCAAGAGACCCAGTACTTC. The encoded protein is CASSGAFQETQYF. V gene TRBV19 combines with J gene TRBJ2-5; D assignment may be TRBD1 or TRBD2 (5 bases each). V was pared by 6 bases and J by 1 base, with 9 bases between. This CDR3 contains 13 residues. The V gene's germline CDR1 is LNHDA and CDR2 SQIVND (reference sequence).

The chain couples TRBV4-1 to TRBJ2-1; 9 bases map to TRBD2. This CDR3 has 15 residues. The germline V gene encodes CDR1 MGHRA and CDR2 YSYEKL. Unmatched junction bases numbered 7, after V lost 1 base and J lost 9 bases. The DNA of the CDR3 is TGCGCCAGCAGCCAAGTTTTGCGGGAGGGCGCTGAGCAGTTCTTC. This translates into CASSQVLREGAEQFF.

V gene TRBV5-1 combines with J gene TRBJ2-7; tentative D call: TRBD1 (5 bases). This CDR3 region has 13 residues. Per the germline V gene, CDR1 is SGHRS and CDR2 is YFSETQ. V dropped 4 bases and J dropped 1 base, with 9 bases sitting between them. The CDR3 DNA reads as TGCGCCAGCAGCGAAGGACATTCCTACGAGCAGTACTTC. As protein: CASSEGHSYEQYF.

This clone was observed a single time. The sample has other DNA sequences that encode this CDR3 too. The genes are TRBV11-2 and TRBJ2-7; D might be TRBD2 (6 bases). The CDR3 loop spans 15 amino acids. Trimming removed 2 bases at V and 0 bases at J, with 11 bases between. Germline loops: CDR1 SGHAT, CDR2 FQNNGV. The DNA for the CDR3 is TGTGCCAGCAGCTTATCCGGGGGTAGCTCCTACGAGCAGTACTTC. Its protein product is CASSLSGGSSYEQYF.

This clone was seen just once. This specimen includes other DNA sequences encoding the same CDR3. The CDR3 reads CASSLIRGETQYF. The CDR3 coding sequence is TGTGCCAGCAGTTTAATCCGTGGGGAGACCCAGTACTTC. The J gene is TRBJ2-5, the V gene TRBV27; no clear D gene. The CDR3 is 13 amino acids. Germline loops: CDR1 MNHEY, CDR2 SMNVEV (reference sequence). V shed 2 bases and J shed 5 bases, with 9 bases lying between them.